This is a list of T cell receptor beta chains from one sample in a study of shared clonotypes between healthy human individuals. The table came from immunoSEQ multiplex PCR; TCRdb's copy has only in-frame clones and leaves some out. Here the sample spans 2 million to 2.5 million clones, roughly 95% being singletons. The sequencing input was naive CD4+ T cells sorted from blood. The receptor set was obtained from a man in his late teens or twenties in good health. Each CDR3 is given with its conserved first and last residue. The order of the fields is J gene, V gene, CDR3 protein.

J: TRBJ2-3
V: TRBV5-1
CDR3: CATSRGGSADTQYF

J: TRBJ2-6
V: TRBV10-3
CDR3: CAISDSLGFGANVLTF

J: TRBJ2-2
V: TRBV5-4
CDR3: CASSSKGGGHTGELFF

J: TRBJ1-6
V: TRBV5-4
CDR3: CASGLLNSPLHF

J: TRBJ1-2
V: TRBV5-4
CDR3: CASSRDSTYGYTF

J: TRBJ2-3
V: TRBV10-3
CDR3: CAISTPAGSTDTQYF

J: TRBJ2-3
V: TRBV6-4
CDR3: CASSRQRGGTDTQYF

J: TRBJ1-6
V: TRBV28
CDR3: CASSPGLFGNSPLHF

J: TRBJ1-1
V: TRBV25-1
CDR3: CARRGQGGALNTEAFF

J: TRBJ2-3
V: TRBV7-9
CDR3: CASSPRLPGQGYPDTQYF

J: TRBJ2-5
V: TRBV12-5
CDR3: CASGLDGAWETQYF

J: TRBJ2-1
V: TRBV5-1
CDR3: CASSRDGNSYNEQFF

J: TRBJ2-7
V: TRBV10-3
CDR3: CAISEWSGTGVTSFYEQYF

J: TRBJ2-4
V: TRBV11-3
CDR3: CASSLAPGQGSIQYF

J: TRBJ2-1
V: TRBV11-2
CDR3: CASSLIAGGVQFF

J: TRBJ2-2
V: TRBV7-9
CDR3: CASSAVLGGTNTGELFF

J: TRBJ1-2
V: TRBV5-4
CDR3: CASSSSVWEKEGMGNYGYTF

J: TRBJ1-3
V: TRBV5-6
CDR3: CASRNRDSGNTIYF

J: TRBJ2-3
V: TRBV6-5
CDR3: CASRPSGSTDTQYF

J: TRBJ2-1
V: TRBV9
CDR3: CASSEKLVSNEQFF

J: TRBJ1-1
V: TRBV7-9
CDR3: CASSQGRLEAFF

J: TRBJ2-7
V: TRBV6-5
CDR3: CASSYRAAYEQYF

J: TRBJ2-7
V: TRBV18
CDR3: CASSPPGAQGGSYEQYF

J: TRBJ2-7
V: TRBV2
CDR3: CASGESQYEQYF

J: TRBJ2-1
V: TRBV7-6
CDR3: CASSSGGGSGSYNEQFF

J: TRBJ1-1
V: TRBV5-1
CDR3: CASSPAGPRGNTEAFF

J: TRBJ2-1
V: TRBV10-3
CDR3: CAIKELAGGYNEQFF

J: TRBJ1-2
V: TRBV30
CDR3: CAWNAWSYGYTF

J: TRBJ2-3
V: TRBV9
CDR3: CASGRTSTDTQYF

J: TRBJ1-6
V: TRBV19
CDR3: CASTSGGSLHF

J: TRBJ1-1
V: TRBV28
CDR3: CASSKQGLNTEAFF

J: TRBJ1-5
V: TRBV7-8
CDR3: CASSPIAAGAALNQPQHF

J: TRBJ1-4
V: TRBV30
CDR3: CAWGTGTVPEKLFF

J: TRBJ2-7
V: TRBV10-3
CDR3: CAISEPGLSSYEQYF

J: TRBJ2-6
V: TRBV5-1
CDR3: CASRTRDSGANVLTF

J: TRBJ2-7
V: TRBV18
CDR3: CASSVGTGGEQYF

J: TRBJ2-3
V: TRBV11-1
CDR3: CASSLGSQTDTQYF

J: TRBJ2-7
V: TRBV4-3
CDR3: CASSPESRPYEQYF

J: TRBJ2-7
V: TRBV7-2
CDR3: CASSLETAARQQYF

J: TRBJ2-7
V: TRBV5-1
CDR3: CASSLAGTGRLGEQYF

J: TRBJ2-5
V: TRBV30
CDR3: CAWSPPNRPQETQYF